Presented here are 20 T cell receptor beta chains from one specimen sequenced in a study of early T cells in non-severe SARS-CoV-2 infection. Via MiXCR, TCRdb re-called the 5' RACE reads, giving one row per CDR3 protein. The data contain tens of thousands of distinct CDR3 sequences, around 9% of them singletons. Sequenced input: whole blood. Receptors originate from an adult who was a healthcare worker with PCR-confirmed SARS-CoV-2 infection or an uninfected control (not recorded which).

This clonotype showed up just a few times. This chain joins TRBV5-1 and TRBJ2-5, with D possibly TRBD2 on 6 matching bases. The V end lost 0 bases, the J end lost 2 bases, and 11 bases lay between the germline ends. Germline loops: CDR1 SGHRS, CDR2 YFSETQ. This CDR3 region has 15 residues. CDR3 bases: TGCGCCAGCAGCTTGGACGGCGCGGGACAAGAGACCCAGTACTTC. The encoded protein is CASSLDGAGQETQYF.

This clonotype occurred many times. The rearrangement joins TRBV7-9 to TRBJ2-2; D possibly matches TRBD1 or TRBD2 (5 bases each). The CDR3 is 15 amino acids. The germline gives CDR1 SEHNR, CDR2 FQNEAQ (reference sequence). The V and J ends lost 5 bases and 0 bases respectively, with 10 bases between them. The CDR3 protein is CASSRGDSNTGELFF. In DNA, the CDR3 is TGTGCCAGCAGCCGAGGGGATTCGAACACCGGGGAGCTGTTTTTT.

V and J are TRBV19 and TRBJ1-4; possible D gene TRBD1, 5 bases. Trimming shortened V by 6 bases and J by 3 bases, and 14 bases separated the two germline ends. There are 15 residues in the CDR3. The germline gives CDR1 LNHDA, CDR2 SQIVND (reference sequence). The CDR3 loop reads CASRLNWDPNEKLFF. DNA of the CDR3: TGTGCCAGTAGACTCAATTGGGACCCTAATGAAAAACTGTTTTTT.

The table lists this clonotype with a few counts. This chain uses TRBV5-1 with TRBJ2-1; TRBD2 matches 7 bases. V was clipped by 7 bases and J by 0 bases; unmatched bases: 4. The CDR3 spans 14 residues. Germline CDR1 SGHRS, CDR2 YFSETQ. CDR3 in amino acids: CASERGDSYNEQFF. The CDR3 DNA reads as TGCGCCAGCGAACGGGGGGACTCCTACAATGAGCAGTTCTTC.

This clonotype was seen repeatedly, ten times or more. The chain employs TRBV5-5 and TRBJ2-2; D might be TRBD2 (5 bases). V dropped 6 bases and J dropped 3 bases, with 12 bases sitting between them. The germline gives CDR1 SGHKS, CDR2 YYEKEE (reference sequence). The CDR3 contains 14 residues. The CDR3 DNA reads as TGTGCCAGCACCTCCTTGAGGGACACCGGGGAGCTGTTTTTT. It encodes CASTSLRDTGELFF.

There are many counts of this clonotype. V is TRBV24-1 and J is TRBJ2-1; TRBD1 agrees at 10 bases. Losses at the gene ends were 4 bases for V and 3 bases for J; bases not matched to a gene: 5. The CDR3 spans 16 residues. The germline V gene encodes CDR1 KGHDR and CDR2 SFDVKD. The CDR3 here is CATSDSGQGDYNEQFF. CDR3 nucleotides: TGTGCCACCAGTGACTCCGGACAGGGGGACTACAATGAGCAGTTCTTC.

The CDR3 DNA is TGTGCCAGCTCACCACGGACTCCCACTGAAGCTTTCTTT. Translating gives CASSPRTPTEAFF. The rearrangement links TRBV18 to TRBJ1-1; no definite D call. There are 13 residues in the CDR3. Germline CDR1 KGHSH, CDR2 LQKENI. V gave up 1 base and J gave up 4 bases, with 7 bases separating them.

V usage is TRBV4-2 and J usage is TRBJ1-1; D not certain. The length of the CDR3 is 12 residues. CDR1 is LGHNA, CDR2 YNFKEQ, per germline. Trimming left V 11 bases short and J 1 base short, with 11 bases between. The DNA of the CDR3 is TGTGCCGTTGGGCCCGAGAACACTGAAGCTTTCTTT. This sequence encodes CAVGPENTEAFF.

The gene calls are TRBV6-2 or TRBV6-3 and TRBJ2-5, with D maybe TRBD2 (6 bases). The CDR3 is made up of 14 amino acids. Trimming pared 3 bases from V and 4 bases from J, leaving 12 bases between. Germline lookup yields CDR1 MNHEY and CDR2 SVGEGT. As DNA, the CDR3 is TGTGCCAGCAGTTATACTCCCGGGGGAGAGACCCAGTACTTC. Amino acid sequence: CASSYTPGGETQYF.

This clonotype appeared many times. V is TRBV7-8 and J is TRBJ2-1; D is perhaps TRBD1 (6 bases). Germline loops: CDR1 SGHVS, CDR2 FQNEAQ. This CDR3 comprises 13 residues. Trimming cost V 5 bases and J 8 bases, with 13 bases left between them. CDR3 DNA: TGTGCCAGCAGCATCGGACAGAATTATGAGCAGTTCTTC. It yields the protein CASSIGQNYEQFF. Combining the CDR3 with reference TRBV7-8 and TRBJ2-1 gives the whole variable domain GAGVSQSPRYKVAKRGQDVALRCDPISGHVSLFWYQQALGQGPEFLTYFQNEAQLDKSGLPSDRFFAERPEGSVSTLKIQRTQQEDSAVYLCASSIGQNYEQFFGPGTRLTVL.

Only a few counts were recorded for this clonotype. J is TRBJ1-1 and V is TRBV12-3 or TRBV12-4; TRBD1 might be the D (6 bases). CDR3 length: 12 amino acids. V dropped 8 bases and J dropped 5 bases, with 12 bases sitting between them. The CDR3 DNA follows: TGTGCCAGCCAAGGGGGTAGGACTGAAGCTTTCTTT. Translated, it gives CASQGGRTEAFF.

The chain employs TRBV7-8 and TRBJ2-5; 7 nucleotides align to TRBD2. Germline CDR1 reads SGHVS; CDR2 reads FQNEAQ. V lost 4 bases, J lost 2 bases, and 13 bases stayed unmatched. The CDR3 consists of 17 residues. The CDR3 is CASSSPRLPGGQETQYF. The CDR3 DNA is TGTGCCAGCAGCTCGCCCAGACTCCCGGGGGGACAAGAGACCCAGTACTTC.

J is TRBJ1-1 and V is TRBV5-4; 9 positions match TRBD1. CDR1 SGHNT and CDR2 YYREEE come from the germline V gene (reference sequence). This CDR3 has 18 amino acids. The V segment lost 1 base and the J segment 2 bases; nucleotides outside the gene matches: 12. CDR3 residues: CASSLRGRGQGLNTEAFF. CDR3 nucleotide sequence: TGTGCCAGCAGCTTGAGAGGGAGGGGACAGGGATTAAACACTGAAGCTTTCTTT.

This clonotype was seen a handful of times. DNA for the CDR3: TGTGCCAGCAGTTTACGGGGGGGCTCGGGCACCGGGGAGCTGTTTTTT. Protein sequence: CASSLRGGSGTGELFF. The rearrangement links TRBV27 to TRBJ2-2; 8 bases are a match to TRBD2. The CDR3 loop spans 16 amino acids. V shed 2 bases, J shed 4 bases, and the junction held 6 bases outside the gene matches. CDR1 is MNHEY, CDR2 SMNVEV, per germline (reference sequence).

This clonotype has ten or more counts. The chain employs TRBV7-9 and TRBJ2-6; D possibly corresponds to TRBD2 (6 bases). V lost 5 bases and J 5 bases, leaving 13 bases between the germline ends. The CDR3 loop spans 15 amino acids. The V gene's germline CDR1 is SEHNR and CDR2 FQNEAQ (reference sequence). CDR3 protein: CASSQGRDWANVLTF. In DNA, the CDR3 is TGTGCCAGCAGCCAAGGCCGGGACTGGGCCAACGTCCTGACTTTC.

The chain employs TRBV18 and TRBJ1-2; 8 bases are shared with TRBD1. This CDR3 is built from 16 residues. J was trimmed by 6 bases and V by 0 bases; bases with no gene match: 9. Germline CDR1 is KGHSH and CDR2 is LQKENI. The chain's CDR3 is CASSPPGTGVYDGYTF. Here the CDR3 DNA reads TGTGCCAGCTCACCACCTGGGACAGGAGTGTATGATGGCTACACCTTC.

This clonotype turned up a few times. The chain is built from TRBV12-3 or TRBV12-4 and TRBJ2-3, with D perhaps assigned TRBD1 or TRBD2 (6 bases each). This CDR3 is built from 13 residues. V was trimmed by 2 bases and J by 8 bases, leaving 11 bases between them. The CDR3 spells CASSLRQEGTQYF. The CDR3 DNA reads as TGTGCCAGCAGTTTAAGACAGGAGGGTACGCAGTATTTT.

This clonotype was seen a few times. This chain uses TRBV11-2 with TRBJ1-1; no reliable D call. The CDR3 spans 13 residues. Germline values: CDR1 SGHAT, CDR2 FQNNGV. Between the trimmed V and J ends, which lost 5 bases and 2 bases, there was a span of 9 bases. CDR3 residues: CASSGYRNTEAFF. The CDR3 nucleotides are TGTGCCAGCAGCGGTTACAGAAACACTGAAGCTTTCTTT.

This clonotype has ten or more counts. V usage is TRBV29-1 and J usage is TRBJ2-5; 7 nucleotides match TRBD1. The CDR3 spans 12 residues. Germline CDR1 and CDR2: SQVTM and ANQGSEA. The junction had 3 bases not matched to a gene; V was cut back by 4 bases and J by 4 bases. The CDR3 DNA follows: TGCAGCGTTGGCGCAGGGGGAGAGACCCAGTACTTC. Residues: CSVGAGGETQYF.

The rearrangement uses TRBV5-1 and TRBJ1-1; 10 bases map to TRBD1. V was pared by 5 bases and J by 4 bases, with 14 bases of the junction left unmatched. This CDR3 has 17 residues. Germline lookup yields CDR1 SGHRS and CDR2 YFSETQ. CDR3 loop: CASRRKGTGEMGTEAFF. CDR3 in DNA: TGCGCCAGCAGACGAAAGGGGACAGGGGAAATGGGCACTGAAGCTTTCTTT. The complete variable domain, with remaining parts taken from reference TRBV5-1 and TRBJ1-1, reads KAGVTQTPRYLIKTRGQQVTLSCSPISGHRSVSWYQQTPGQGLQFLFEYFSETQRNKGNFPGRFSGRQFSNSRSEMNVSTLELGDSALYLCASRRKGTGEMGTEAFFGQGTRLTVV.